This T cell receptor beta chain was sequenced during a study of blood T cell repertoires in COVID-19. Sequencing used immunoSEQ multiplex PCR; TCRdb keeps in-frame clones, though not all of them. Of about 120,000 clones listed, roughly 80% were seen once; the top ten hold less than 7.5%. J lost 4 bases, V lost 6 bases, and 7 bases had no gene match. This CDR3 is built from 15 residues. Germline lookup yields CDR1 MNHNS and CDR2 SASEGT. The V call is TRBV6-1, the J call TRBJ2-5; 11 nucleotides line up with TRBD1. Sequenced: peripheral blood. The TCR originated in a man in his 70s with acute or convalescent COVID-19. CDR3 amino acids: CASSIRTGGVETQYF. The CDR3 nucleotides are TGTGCCAGCAGCATAAGGACAGGGGGCGTAGAGACCCAGTACTTC.